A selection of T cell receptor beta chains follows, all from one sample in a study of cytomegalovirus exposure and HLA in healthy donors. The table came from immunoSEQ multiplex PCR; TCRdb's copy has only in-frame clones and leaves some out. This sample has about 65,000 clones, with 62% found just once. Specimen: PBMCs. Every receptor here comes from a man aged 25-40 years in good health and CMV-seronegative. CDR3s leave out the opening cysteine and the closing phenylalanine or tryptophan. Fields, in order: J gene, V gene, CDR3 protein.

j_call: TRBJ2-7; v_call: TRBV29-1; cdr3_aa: SVEGLAGDEQY
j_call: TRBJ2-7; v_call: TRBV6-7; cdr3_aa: ASTNPRDSSYEQY
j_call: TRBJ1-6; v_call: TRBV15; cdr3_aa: ATSRRQGNNSPLH
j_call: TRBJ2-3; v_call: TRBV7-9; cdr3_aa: ASSRTTSTDTQY
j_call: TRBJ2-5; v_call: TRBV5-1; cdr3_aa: ASSLGGQGKETQY
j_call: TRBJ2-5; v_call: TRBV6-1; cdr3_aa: ASSDRGDSRPQETQY
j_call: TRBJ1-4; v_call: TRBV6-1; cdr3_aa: ASRVPGGTNEKLF
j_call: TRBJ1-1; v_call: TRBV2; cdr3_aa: ASRTGQGGWDTEAF
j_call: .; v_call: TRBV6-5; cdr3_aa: ASSYGTGRSSYEQY
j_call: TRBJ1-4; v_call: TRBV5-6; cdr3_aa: ASSLETSDEKLF